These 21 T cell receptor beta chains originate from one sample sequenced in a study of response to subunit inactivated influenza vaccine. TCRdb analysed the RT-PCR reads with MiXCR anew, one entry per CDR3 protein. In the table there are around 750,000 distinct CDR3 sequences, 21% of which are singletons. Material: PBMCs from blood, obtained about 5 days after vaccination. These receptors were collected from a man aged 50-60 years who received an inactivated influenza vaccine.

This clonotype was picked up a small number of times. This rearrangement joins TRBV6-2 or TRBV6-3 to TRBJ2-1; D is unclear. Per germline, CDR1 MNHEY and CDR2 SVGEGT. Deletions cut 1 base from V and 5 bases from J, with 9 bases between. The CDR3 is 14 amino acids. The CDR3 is CASSYLSLNNEQFF. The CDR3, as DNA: TGTGCCAGCAGTTACTTGAGCCTAAACAATGAGCAGTTCTTC.

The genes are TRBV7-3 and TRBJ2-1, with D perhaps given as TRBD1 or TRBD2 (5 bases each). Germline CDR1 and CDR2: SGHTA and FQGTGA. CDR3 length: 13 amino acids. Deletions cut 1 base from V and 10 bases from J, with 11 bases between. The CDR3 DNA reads TGTGCCAGCAGCTTAAATAAGGGGAGAGAGCAGTTCTTC. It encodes CASSLNKGREQFF.

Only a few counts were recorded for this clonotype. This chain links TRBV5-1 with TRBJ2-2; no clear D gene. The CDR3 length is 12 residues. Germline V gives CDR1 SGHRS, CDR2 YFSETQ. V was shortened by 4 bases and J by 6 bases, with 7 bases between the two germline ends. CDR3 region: CASSQDPGELFF. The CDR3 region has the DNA TGCGCCAGCAGCCAAGACCCCGGGGAGCTGTTTTTT.

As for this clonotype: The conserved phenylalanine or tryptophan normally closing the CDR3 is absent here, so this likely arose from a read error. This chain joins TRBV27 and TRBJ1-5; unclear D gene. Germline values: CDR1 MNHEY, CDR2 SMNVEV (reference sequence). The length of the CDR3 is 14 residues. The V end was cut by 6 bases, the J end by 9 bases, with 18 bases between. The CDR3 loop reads CASSMDRDGVPQHL. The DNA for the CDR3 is TGTGCCAGCAGCATGGATAGGGATGGAGTGCCCCAGCATCTT.

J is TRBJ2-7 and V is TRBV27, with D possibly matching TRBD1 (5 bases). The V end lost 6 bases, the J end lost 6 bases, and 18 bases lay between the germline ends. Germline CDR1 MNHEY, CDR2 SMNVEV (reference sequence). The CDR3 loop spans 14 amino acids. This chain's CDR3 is CASRSQASTPEQYF. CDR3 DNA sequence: TGTGCCAGCAGGTCACAGGCCTCTACACCCGAGCAGTACTTC.

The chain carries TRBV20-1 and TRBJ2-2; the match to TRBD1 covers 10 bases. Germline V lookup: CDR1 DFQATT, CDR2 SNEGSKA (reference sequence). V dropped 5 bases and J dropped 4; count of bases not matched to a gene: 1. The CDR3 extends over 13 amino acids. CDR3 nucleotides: TGCAGTGCTGACAGGGGGCCCACCGGGGAGCTGTTTTTT. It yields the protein CSADRGPTGELFF.

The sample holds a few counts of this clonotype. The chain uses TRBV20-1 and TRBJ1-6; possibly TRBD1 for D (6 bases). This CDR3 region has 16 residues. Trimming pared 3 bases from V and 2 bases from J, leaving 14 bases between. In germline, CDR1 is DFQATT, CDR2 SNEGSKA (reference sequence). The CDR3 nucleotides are TGCAGTGCTAGCCCTAAGACAGGACCCTATAATTCACCCCTCCACTTT. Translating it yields CSASPKTGPYNSPLHF.

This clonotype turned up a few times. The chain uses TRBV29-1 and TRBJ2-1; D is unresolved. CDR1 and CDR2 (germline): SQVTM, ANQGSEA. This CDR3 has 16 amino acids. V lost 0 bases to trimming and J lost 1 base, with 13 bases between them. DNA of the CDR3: TGCAGCGTTGAAGATCCGGACGGCCGTTCCTACAATGAGCAGTTCTTC. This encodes CSVEDPDGRSYNEQFF.

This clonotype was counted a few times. The CDR3 reads CASSQDYPGLDTQYF. DNA for the CDR3: TGCGCCAGCAGCCAAGACTACCCGGGACTAGATACGCAGTATTTT. This sequence joins TRBV4-3 and TRBJ2-3; TRBD2 might be the D (6 bases). The germline V and J ends were trimmed by 0 bases and 5 bases, with 12 bases remaining between them. The CDR3 loop spans 15 amino acids. Germline V gene data show CDR1 as LGHNA and CDR2 as YSLEER.

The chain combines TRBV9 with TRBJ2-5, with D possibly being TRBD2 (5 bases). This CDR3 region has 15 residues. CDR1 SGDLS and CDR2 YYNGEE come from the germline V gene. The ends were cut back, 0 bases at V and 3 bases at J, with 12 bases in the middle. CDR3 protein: CASSVAFLGEETQYF. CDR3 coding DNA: TGTGCCAGCAGCGTAGCTTTTCTCGGGGAAGAGACCCAGTACTTC. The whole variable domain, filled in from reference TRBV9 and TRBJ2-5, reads DSGVTQTPKHLITATGQRVTLRCSPRSGDLSVYWYQQSLDQGLQFLIQYYNGEERAKGNILERFSAQQFPDLHSELNLSSLELGDSALYFCASSVAFLGEETQYFGPGTRLLVL.

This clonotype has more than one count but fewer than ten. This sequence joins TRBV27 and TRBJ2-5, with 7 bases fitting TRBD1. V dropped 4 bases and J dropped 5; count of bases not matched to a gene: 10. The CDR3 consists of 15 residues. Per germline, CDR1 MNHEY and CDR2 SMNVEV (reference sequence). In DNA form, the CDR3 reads TGTGCCAGCAGTTCCAGGGGGTCGTCGGGCGAGACCCAGTACTTC. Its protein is CASSSRGSSGETQYF.

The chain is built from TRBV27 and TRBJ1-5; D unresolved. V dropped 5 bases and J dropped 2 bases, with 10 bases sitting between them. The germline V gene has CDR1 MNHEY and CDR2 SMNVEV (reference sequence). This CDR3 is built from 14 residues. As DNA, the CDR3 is TGTGCCAGCAGTCGGGAGAGGGGCAATCAGCCCCAGCATTTT. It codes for CASSRERGNQPQHF.

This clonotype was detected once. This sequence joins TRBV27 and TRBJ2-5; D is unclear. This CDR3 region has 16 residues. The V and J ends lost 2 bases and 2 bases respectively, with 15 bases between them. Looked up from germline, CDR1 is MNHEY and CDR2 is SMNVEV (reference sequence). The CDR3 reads CASSLRRTVGQETQYF. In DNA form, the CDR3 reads TGTGCCAGCAGTTTACGCCGAACCGTTGGGCAAGAGACCCAGTACTTC.

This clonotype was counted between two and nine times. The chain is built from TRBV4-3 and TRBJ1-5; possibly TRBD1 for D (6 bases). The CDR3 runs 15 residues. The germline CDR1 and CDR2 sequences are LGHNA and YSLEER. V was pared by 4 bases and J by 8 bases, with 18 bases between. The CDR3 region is CASSPIWGGKEPQHF. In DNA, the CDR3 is TGCGCCAGCAGCCCAATATGGGGGGGCAAGGAGCCCCAGCATTTT.

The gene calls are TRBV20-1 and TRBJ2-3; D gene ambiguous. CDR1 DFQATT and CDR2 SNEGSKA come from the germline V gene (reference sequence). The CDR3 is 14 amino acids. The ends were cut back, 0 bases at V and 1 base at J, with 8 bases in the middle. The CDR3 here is CSARDTARTDTQYF. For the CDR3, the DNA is TGCAGTGCTAGAGATACGGCCCGCACAGATACGCAGTATTTT.

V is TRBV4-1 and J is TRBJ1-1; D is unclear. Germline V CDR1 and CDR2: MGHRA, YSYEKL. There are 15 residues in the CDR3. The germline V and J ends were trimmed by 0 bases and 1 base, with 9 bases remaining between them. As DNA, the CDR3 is TGCGCCAGCAGCCAAGATCAGTGGGGGAACACTGAAGCTTTCTTT. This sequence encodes CASSQDQWGNTEAFF.

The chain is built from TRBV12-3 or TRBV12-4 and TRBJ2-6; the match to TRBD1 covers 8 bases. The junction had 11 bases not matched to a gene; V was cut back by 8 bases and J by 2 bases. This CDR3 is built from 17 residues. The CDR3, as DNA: TGTGCCAGCCGCTTTAGGCAGGGGGCAGCTGGGGCCAACGTCCTGACTTTC. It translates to CASRFRQGAAGANVLTF.

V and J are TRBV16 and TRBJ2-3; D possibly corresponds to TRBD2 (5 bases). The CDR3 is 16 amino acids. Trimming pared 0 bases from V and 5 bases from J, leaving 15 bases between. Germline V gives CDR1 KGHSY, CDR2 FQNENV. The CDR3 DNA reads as TGTGCCAGCAGCCAATCGCTTAGCGAACGGGAAGATACGCAGTATTTT. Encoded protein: CASSQSLSEREDTQYF.

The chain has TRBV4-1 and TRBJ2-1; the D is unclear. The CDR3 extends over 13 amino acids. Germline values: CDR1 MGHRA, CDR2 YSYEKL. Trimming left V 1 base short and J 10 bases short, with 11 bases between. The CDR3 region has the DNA TGCGCCAGCAGCCAAGGATATCGACGGGAGCAGTTCTTC. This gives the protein CASSQGYRREQFF.

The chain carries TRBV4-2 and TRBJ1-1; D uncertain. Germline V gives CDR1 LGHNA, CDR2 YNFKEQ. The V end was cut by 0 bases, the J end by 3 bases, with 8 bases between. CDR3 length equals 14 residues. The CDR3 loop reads CASSQEQIHTEAFF. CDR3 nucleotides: TGTGCCAGCAGCCAAGAACAGATCCACACTGAAGCTTTCTTT.

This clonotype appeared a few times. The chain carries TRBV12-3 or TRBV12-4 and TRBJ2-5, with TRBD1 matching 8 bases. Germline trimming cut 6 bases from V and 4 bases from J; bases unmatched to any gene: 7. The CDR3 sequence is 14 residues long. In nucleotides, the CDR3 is TGTGCCAGCAGCTACAGTGGACAGGGAGAGACCCAGTACTTC. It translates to CASSYSGQGETQYF.